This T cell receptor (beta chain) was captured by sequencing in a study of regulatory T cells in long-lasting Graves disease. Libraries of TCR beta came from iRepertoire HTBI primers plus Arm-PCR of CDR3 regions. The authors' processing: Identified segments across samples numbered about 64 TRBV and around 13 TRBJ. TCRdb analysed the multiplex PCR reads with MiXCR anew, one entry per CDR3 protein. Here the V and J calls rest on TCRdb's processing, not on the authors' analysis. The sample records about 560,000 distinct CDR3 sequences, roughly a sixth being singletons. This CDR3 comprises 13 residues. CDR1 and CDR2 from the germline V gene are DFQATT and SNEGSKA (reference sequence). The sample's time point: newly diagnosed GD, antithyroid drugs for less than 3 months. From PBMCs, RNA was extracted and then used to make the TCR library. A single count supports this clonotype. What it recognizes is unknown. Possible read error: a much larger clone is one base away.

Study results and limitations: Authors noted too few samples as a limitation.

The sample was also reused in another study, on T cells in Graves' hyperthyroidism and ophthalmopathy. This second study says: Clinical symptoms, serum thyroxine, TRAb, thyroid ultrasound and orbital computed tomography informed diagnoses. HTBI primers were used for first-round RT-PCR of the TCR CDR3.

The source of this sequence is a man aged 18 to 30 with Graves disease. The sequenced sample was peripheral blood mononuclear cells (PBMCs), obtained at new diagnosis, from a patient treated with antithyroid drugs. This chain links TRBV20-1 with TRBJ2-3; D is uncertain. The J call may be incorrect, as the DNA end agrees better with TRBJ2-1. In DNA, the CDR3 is TGCAGTGCTAGCGTCGGATCCTCCTACGAGCAGTTCTTC. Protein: CSASVGSSYEQFF.